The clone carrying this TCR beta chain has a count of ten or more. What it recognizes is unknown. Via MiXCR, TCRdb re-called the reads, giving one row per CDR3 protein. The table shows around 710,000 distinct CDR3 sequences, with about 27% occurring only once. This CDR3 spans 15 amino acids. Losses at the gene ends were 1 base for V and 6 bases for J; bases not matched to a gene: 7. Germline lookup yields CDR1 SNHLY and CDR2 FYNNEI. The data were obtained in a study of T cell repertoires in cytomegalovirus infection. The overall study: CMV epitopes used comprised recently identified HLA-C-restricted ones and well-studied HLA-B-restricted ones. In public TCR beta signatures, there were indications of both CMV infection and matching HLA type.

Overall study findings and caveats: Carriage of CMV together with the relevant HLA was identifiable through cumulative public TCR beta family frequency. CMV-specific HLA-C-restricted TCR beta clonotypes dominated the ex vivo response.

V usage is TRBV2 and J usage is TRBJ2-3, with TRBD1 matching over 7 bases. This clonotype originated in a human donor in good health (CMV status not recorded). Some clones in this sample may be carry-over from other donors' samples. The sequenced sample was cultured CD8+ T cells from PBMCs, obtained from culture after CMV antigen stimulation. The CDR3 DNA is TGTGCCAGCAGTGAAGGAGGGGGCTCCACCGATACGCAGTATTTT. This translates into CASSEGGGSTDTQYF.